This T cell receptor (beta chain) was documented in a study of cytomegalovirus exposure and HLA in healthy donors. Primers for the PCR totalled 60 Vbeta and 13 Jbeta. Method: immunoSEQ multiplex PCR; TCRdb's copy keeps in-frame clones and lacks some. This sample's table reports some 44,000 clones. Unmatched junction bases numbered 14, after V lost 6 bases and J lost 4 bases. The CDR3 has 15 residues. From germline, CDR1 is GTSNPN and CDR2 SVGIG (reference sequence). Sequencing used PBMCs. The sequence came from a woman in her twenties or thirties in good health and CMV-seronegative. The chain couples TRBV30 to TRBJ1-1; 7 nucleotides align to TRBD1. The CDR3 region has the DNA TGTGCCTGTATTCCACCGACAGGGTCGGGCACTGAAGCTTTCTTT. Its translation: CACIPPTGSGTEAFF.